One and the same sample provided the 20 T cell receptor beta chains below, sequenced in a study of blood T cells in healthy people across ages. A J-beta primer mix and a sample-barcoded 5' primer were used in a second PCR of about 7 to 12 cycles. TCRdb called the 5' RACE reads again in MiXCR, with one record for every CDR3 protein. The sample has 780,000 or so distinct CDR3 sequences; approximately 55% are singletons. Source material: blood. The receptors were gathered from an older man in good health.

The V and J genes are TRBV12-3 or TRBV12-4 and TRBJ2-1; TRBD1 is a possible D gene (5 bases). V was shortened by 7 bases and J by 9 bases, with 19 bases between the two germline ends. The CDR3 covers 14 residues. The CDR3 reads CASTLIIGQGEQFF. For the CDR3, the DNA is TGTGCCAGCACCCTAATAATCGGGCAGGGTGAGCAGTTCTTC.

The V gene is TRBV20-1, the J gene TRBJ2-1; D uncertain. This CDR3 contains 15 residues. From germline, CDR1 is DFQATT and CDR2 SNEGSKA (reference sequence). V dropped 6 bases and J dropped 2 bases, with 17 bases sitting between them. The CDR3 protein is CSAPALARAYNEQFF. CDR3 coding DNA: TGCAGTGCCCCCGCCCTGGCTAGAGCCTACAATGAGCAGTTCTTC.

This clonotype was seen once. This sequence joins TRBV27 and TRBJ2-7, with TRBD1 matching 12 bases. The J call could be wrong; TRBJ2-1 is a better fit for the DNA end. CDR3 length equals 14 residues. Germline V CDR1 and CDR2: MNHEY, SMNVEV (reference sequence). The CDR3 DNA is TGTGCCACCGCGACCGGGACAGGGGGCCGGGAGCAGTTCTTC. Its protein product is CATATGTGGREQFF.

V is TRBV12-3 or TRBV12-4 and J is TRBJ2-3, with 8 bases lining up with TRBD2. The CDR3 loop spans 17 amino acids. The ends lost 4 bases at V and 14 bases at J; junction bases unmatched: 23. CDR3 sequence reads: CASSSLREGLRHRDAYF. The CDR3 bases are TGTGCCAGCAGTTCCCTACGGGAGGGCCTTAGGCACAGAGACGCGTATTTT.

This clonotype turned up a few times. The chain carries TRBV10-1 and TRBJ2-5; 8 nucleotides line up with TRBD1. The CDR3 length is 14 residues. The germline V gene encodes CDR1 WNHNN and CDR2 SYGVQD (reference sequence). J gave up 5 bases and V 3 bases, and 5 bases lay outside the gene matches. This CDR3 reads CASSDRDRQETQYF. The CDR3 DNA reads TGCGCCAGCAGTGACCGGGACAGGCAGGAGACCCAGTACTTC.

V usage is TRBV6-5 and J usage is TRBJ2-1; 10 bases are a match to TRBD2. This CDR3 contains 16 residues. The junction had 9 bases not matched to a gene; V was cut back by 6 bases and J by 4 bases. Per germline, CDR1 MNHEY and CDR2 SVGAGI. CDR3 region: CASSLSGLAKYNEQFF. The CDR3 bases are TGTGCCAGCAGCCTCTCGGGACTAGCGAAATACAATGAGCAGTTCTTC.

This rearrangement joins TRBV7-2 to TRBJ1-6, with D perhaps matching TRBD1 (5 bases). The CDR3 loop spans 14 amino acids. V lost 1 base to trimming and J lost 10 bases, with 11 bases between them. Germline V gives CDR1 SGHTA, CDR2 FQGNSA. The DNA for the CDR3 is TGTGCCAGCAGCTTAGATGGGGGGTGGTCACCCCTCCACTTT. This codes for CASSLDGGWSPLHF.

The rearrangement links TRBV6-1 to TRBJ2-1; TRBD1 matches at 8 bases. CDR1 is MNHNS and CDR2 is SASEGT in the germline V gene. This CDR3 has 16 residues. The J segment lost 4 bases and the V segment lost 3 bases, leaving 8 bases of the junction unmatched. The CDR3 DNA reads as TGTGCCAGCAGTGATCGTCTGGGGGACAGGTACAATGAGCAGTTCTTC. Its translation is CASSDRLGDRYNEQFF.

The chain has TRBV20-1 and TRBJ2-7; 9 nucleotides line up with TRBD2. The CDR3 contains 14 residues. V lost 0 bases to trimming and J lost 6 bases; unmatched junction nucleotides: 6. Germline CDR1 is DFQATT and CDR2 is SNEGSKA (reference sequence). The CDR3 nucleotides read TGCAGTGCTAGAGAAACAGCGGGAGGTGGCGAGCAGTACTTC. Translated, it gives CSARETAGGGEQYF.

The chain uses TRBV7-9 and TRBJ2-1, with 12 bases aligning to TRBD1. With V trimmed by 3 bases and J by 7 bases, 4 bases remained unmatched. The CDR3 extends over 15 amino acids. CDR1 and CDR2 from the germline V gene are SEHNR and FQNEAQ (reference sequence). DNA for the CDR3: TGTGCCAGCAGCTTGGGACAGGGGGCGACTAATGAGCAGTTCTTC. It codes for CASSLGQGATNEQFF.

CDR3: CASRYAGEHRYAYF. The CDR3 DNA follows: TGTGCCAGCAGGTATGCGGGCGAGCACAGATACGCGTATTTT. The gene calls are TRBV6-6 and TRBJ2-3; tentative D call: TRBD2 (5 bases). Trimming removed 6 bases from V and 14 bases from J, with 24 bases in between. Per the germline V gene, CDR1 is MNHNY and CDR2 is SVGAGI (reference sequence). The CDR3 contains 14 residues.

In its sample, this clonotype was seen a few times. V gene TRBV6-4 combines with J gene TRBJ2-3; 14 bases map to TRBD2. V was pared by 0 bases and J by 5 bases, with 4 bases of the junction left unmatched. The CDR3 runs to 17 residues. Germline values: CDR1 MRHNA, CDR2 SNTAGT. CDR3 sequence (DNA): TGTGCCAGCAGTGACTCGAGAGGGACTAGCGGGAGAGATACGCAGTATTTT. As protein: CASSDSRGTSGRDTQYF.

V gene TRBV27 combines with J gene TRBJ2-5; 9 bases are shared with TRBD2. Unmatched junction bases numbered 10, after V lost 8 bases and J lost 3 bases. CDR1 and CDR2 from the germline V gene are MNHEY and SMNVEV (reference sequence). The CDR3 contains 15 residues. The CDR3 region is CASSWGGRAKETQYF. The CDR3 nucleotides read TGTGCCAGCTCTTGGGGCGGGAGGGCCAAAGAGACCCAGTACTTC.

This clonotype was counted a few times. This chain uses TRBV29-1 with TRBJ1-1, with D unresolved. The V gene lost 4 bases and the J gene lost 0 bases, with 6 bases spanning the gap. The CDR3 runs 12 residues. Germline V gene sequence: CDR1 SQVTM, CDR2 ANQGSEA. The CDR3 DNA follows: TGCAGCGTTGTCAACATGAACACTGAAGCTTTCTTT. Translation gives CSVVNMNTEAFF.

The chain has TRBV20-1 and TRBJ2-5; D remains unclear. CDR1 and CDR2 from the germline V gene are DFQATT and SNEGSKA (reference sequence). The V end was cut by 5 bases, the J end by 2 bases, with 12 bases between. The CDR3 runs to 13 residues. The CDR3 bases are TGCAGTGCTCAATGGGTGGGGCAAGAGACCCAGTACTTC. Translated: CSAQWVGQETQYF.

This clonotype was detected only a few times. The chain links TRBV2 to TRBJ2-1; 7 bases agree with TRBD1. This CDR3 has 13 residues. From germline, CDR1 is SNHLY and CDR2 FYNNEI. The J segment lost 5 bases and the V segment lost 10 bases, leaving 8 bases of the junction unmatched. This chain's CDR3 is CATRQGIHNEQFF. CDR3 DNA sequence: TGTGCCACCAGACAGGGTATCCACAATGAGCAGTTCTTC.

This clonotype was observed a handful of times. The chain recombines TRBV6-5 with TRBJ2-7; D remains ambiguous. V was cut by 2 bases and J by 6 bases, with 14 bases left in between. Looked up from germline, CDR1 is MNHEY and CDR2 is SVGAGI. The CDR3 has 14 residues. The CDR3 reads CASSYGQISGEQYF. Here the CDR3 DNA reads TGTGCCAGCAGTTACGGCCAAATCTCGGGCGAGCAGTACTTC.

The chain uses TRBV7-2 and TRBJ2-2; D may match TRBD1 or TRBD2 (6 bases each). This CDR3 contains 14 residues. The germline gives CDR1 SGHTA, CDR2 FQGNSA. Trimming removed 3 bases from V and 8 bases from J, with 13 bases in between. CDR3 DNA sequence: TGTGCCAGCAGCTTCCCTCGGGGGCTGGGGGAGCTGTTTTTT. Translation gives CASSFPRGLGELFF.

This clonotype was found a few times. The rearrangement uses TRBV3-1 and TRBJ2-7; 8 bases align to TRBD1. The V gene's germline CDR1 is LGHDT and CDR2 YNNKEL (reference sequence). The ends lost 0 bases at V and 5 bases at J; junction bases unmatched: 6. The CDR3 covers 15 residues. The CDR3 here is CASSQESRGLDEQYF. DNA of the CDR3: TGTGCCAGCAGCCAAGAATCCAGGGGGCTGGACGAGCAGTACTTC.

The chain carries TRBV5-1 and TRBJ2-1; 7 nucleotides agree with TRBD2. This CDR3 has 17 residues. V dropped 4 bases and J dropped 4; count of bases not matched to a gene: 14. Germline V gene data show CDR1 as SGHRS and CDR2 as YFSETQ. The CDR3 coding sequence is TGCGCCAGCAGCCCGTCGCCGGGACCGGGAGGTTACAATGAGCAGTTCTTC. Translating gives CASSPSPGPGGYNEQFF.